The 23 T cell receptor beta chains reported below all come from one sample, sequenced in a study of sequential checkpoint blockade in melanoma. The assay was immunoSEQ multiplex PCR, and TCRdb's table has in-frame clones only and misses some. The sample lists several thousand clones, around 75% seen once, with around a sixth in the top ten. Treatment meaning: randomized to nivolumab then ipilimumab (arm A) or the reverse (arm B). This sample comprised CD8+ T cells sorted from blood (inferred from file names), obtained from a patient given nivolumab and ipilimumab in sequence. The receptors derive from a human donor with melanoma.

The chain combines TRBV5-1 with TRBJ2-1; 8 bases line up with TRBD1. CDR3 size: 13 residues. V dropped 5 bases and J dropped 6; count of bases not matched to a gene: 4. Germline CDR1 is SGHRS and CDR2 is YFSETQ. The CDR3 reads CASSSDRGNEQFF. The CDR3 DNA is TGCGCCAGCAGTTCCGACAGGGGCAATGAGCAGTTCTTC.

The chain couples TRBV4-3 to TRBJ2-7, with 9 bases that match TRBD2. CDR1 and CDR2 (germline): LGHNA, YSLEER. J gave up 1 base and V 0 bases, and 4 bases lay outside the gene matches. This CDR3 comprises 16 residues. CDR3 nucleotides: TGCGCCAGCAGCCAAGAGTGGACTAGCGCGTCCTACGAGCAGTACTTC. Translated, it gives CASSQEWTSASYEQYF.

DNA of the CDR3: TGTGCCAGCAGCCCCTCCAGGGCTAGCAATCAGCCCCAGCATTTT. Residues: CASSPSRASNQPQHF. The chain employs TRBV27 and TRBJ1-5; TRBD1 might be the D (5 bases). Between the trimmed V and J ends, which lost 6 bases and 0 bases, there was a span of 12 bases. This CDR3 spans 15 amino acids. Germline CDR1 and CDR2: MNHEY and SMNVEV (reference sequence).

The chain combines TRBV27 with TRBJ1-5, with D possibly TRBD1 on 6 matching bases. This CDR3 is 15 amino acids long. Germline CDR1 is MNHEY and CDR2 is SMNVEV (reference sequence). With 4 bases removed from V and 2 bases from J, the gap between germline ends came to 12 bases. The CDR3 nucleotides are TGTGCCAGCAGTTGGGGGGGCATAGGCAATCAGCCCCAGCATTTT. It encodes CASSWGGIGNQPQHF.

This clone occurred a few times. The genes are TRBV7-2 and TRBJ2-7, with D possibly being TRBD1 (6 bases). This CDR3 region has 15 residues. Trimming shortened V by 5 bases and J by 3 bases, and 17 bases separated the two germline ends. The germline CDR1 and CDR2 sequences are SGHTA and FQGNSA. The CDR3 region is CASSLPEGGHYEQYF. The CDR3 DNA sequence: TGTGCCAGCAGCCTTCCCGAAGGGGGTCACTACGAGCAGTACTTC.

This chain connects TRBV7-6 to TRBJ2-3, with a weak D call TRBD2 (6 bases). The germline V and J ends were trimmed by 5 bases and 0 bases, with 18 bases remaining between them. This CDR3 is 17 amino acids long. Germline loops: CDR1 SGHVS, CDR2 FNYEAQ. CDR3 nucleotide sequence: TGTGCCAGCAGCCTGGCCTTTGGTAGCGGCAGCACAGATACGCAGTATTTT. The encoded protein is CASSLAFGSGSTDTQYF.

CDR3 coding DNA: TGCGCCAGCAGCCAAGCAGTATTGGGACAAAACAATGAAAAACTGTTTTTT. It encodes CASSQAVLGQNNEKLFF. The chain combines TRBV4-1 with TRBJ1-4, with a tentative D call TRBD1 (6 bases). This CDR3 spans 17 amino acids. V was shortened by 1 base and J by 5 bases, with 17 bases between the two germline ends. The germline V gene encodes CDR1 MGHRA and CDR2 YSYEKL.

The chain couples TRBV15 to TRBJ2-3; D perhaps matches TRBD2 (7 bases). This CDR3 is 18 amino acids long. In germline, CDR1 is LNHNV, CDR2 YYDKDF (reference sequence). V was clipped by 3 bases and J by 3 bases, with 22 bases between them. The CDR3 region is CATSSERARGGETDTQYF. CDR3 coding DNA: TGTGCCACCAGCAGCGAGAGGGCCAGGGGAGGGGAGACAGATACGCAGTATTTT.

The rearrangement joins TRBV6-5 to TRBJ2-5; maybe TRBD1 (5 bases). The CDR3 sequence is 15 residues long. Germline V CDR1 and CDR2: MNHEY, SVGAGI. V shed 2 bases and J shed 5 bases, with 15 bases lying between them. The CDR3 region has the DNA TGTGCCAGCAGTTACGAAGGACACGGGTGGGAGACCCAGTACTTC. It yields the protein CASSYEGHGWETQYF.

The J gene is TRBJ1-1, the V gene TRBV2, with TRBD1 matching 7 bases. Germline-derived CDR1 and CDR2 are SNHLY and FYNNEI. The CDR3 loop spans 15 amino acids. V shed 3 bases, J shed 0 bases, and the junction held 4 bases outside the gene matches. CDR3 nucleotides: TGTGCCAGCAGTGATACAGGGGTGGTGAACACTGAAGCTTTCTTT. Amino acid sequence: CASSDTGVVNTEAFF.

The chain joins TRBV10-3 to TRBJ2-5, with D tentatively TRBD1 (6 bases). The DNA end is more similar to TRBJ2-7, so the J call may be wrong. The V gene's germline CDR1 is ENHRY and CDR2 SYGVKD. The CDR3 length is 13 residues. CDR3 DNA: TGTGCCATCAGGCCCGGACAGTCCTACGAGCAGTACTTC. Encoded protein: CAIRPGQSYEQYF.

This clone was recorded once. The chain recombines TRBV4-1 with TRBJ1-1, with a possible D match to TRBD1 (5 bases). The V and J ends lost 0 bases and 4 bases respectively, with 9 bases between them. The CDR3 has 14 amino acids. The germline CDR1 and CDR2 sequences are MGHRA and YSYEKL. The CDR3 DNA sequence: TGCGCCAGCAGCCAAGAGGGGGGGAGCACTGAAGCTTTCTTT. It specifies CASSQEGGSTEAFF.

The genes are TRBV6-1 and TRBJ2-1, with 10 bases matching TRBD2. Looked up from germline, CDR1 is MNHNS and CDR2 is SASEGT. Germline trimming cut 7 bases from V and 3 bases from J; bases unmatched to any gene: 3. The CDR3 extends over 14 amino acids. CDR3 sequence: CASTTSGNYNEQFF. The CDR3 coding sequence is TGTGCCAGCACTACTAGCGGGAACTACAATGAGCAGTTCTTC.

The V gene is TRBV29-1, the J gene TRBJ2-3, with TRBD1 matching 9 bases. The V segment lost 6 bases and the J segment 6 bases; nucleotides outside the gene matches: 7. This CDR3 contains 13 residues. CDR1 SQVTM and CDR2 ANQGSEA come from the germline V gene. CDR3: CSVGQGYGDTQYF. CDR3 nucleotides: TGCAGCGTCGGACAGGGGTATGGTGATACGCAGTATTTT.

This chain connects TRBV15 to TRBJ2-1; tentatively, D is TRBD2 (6 bases). The germline CDR1 and CDR2 sequences are LNHNV and YYDKDF (reference sequence). CDR3 length: 15 amino acids. The V end was cut by 0 bases, the J end by 6 bases, with 12 bases between. The CDR3 nucleotides are TGTGCCACCAGCAGAGATCGGAGGGGCGGCAATGAGCAGTTCTTC. The encoded protein is CATSRDRRGGNEQFF.

The J gene is TRBJ2-7, the V gene TRBV4-1; a possible D gene is TRBD2 (5 bases). The V and J ends lost 2 bases and 5 bases respectively, with 7 bases between them. Germline CDR1 reads MGHRA; CDR2 reads YSYEKL. CDR3 length: 12 amino acids. The CDR3 loop reads CASSQTGDEQYF. The CDR3 coding sequence is TGCGCCAGCAGCCAAACCGGGGACGAGCAGTACTTC.

The table lists this clone with a few counts. The chain carries TRBV6-4 and TRBJ1-1, with D maybe TRBD1 (6 bases). The CDR3 extends over 15 amino acids. The germline V gene has CDR1 MRHNA and CDR2 SNTAGT. Trimming removed 6 bases at V and 0 bases at J, with 14 bases between. The CDR3 DNA sequence: TGTGCCAGCAGCCCCATCACAGGGTTGAACACTGAAGCTTTCTTT. It translates to CASSPITGLNTEAFF.

CDR3: CASSVSVYEQYF. As DNA, the CDR3 is TGTGCCAGCAGTGTATCAGTTTACGAGCAGTACTTC. This chain uses TRBV25-1 with TRBJ2-7; D gene uncertain. The CDR3 runs 12 residues. Germline assignment: CDR1 MGHDK and CDR2 SYGVNS. V dropped 4 bases and J dropped 4 bases, with 8 bases sitting between them.

The V gene is TRBV11-2, the J gene TRBJ2-3; a possible D gene is TRBD1 (6 bases). V lost 8 bases, J lost 2 bases, and 14 bases lay in between. CDR3 length equals 14 residues. Germline CDR1 SGHAT, CDR2 FQNNGV. The CDR3 spells CASSGQGLTDTQYF. In DNA form, the CDR3 reads TGTGCCAGCTCCGGGCAGGGGCTCACAGATACGCAGTATTTT.

This clone showed up just once. The J gene is TRBJ1-1, the V gene TRBV15; TRBD1 aligns across 9 bases. This CDR3 spans 15 amino acids. Germline trimming cut 5 bases from V and 5 bases from J; bases unmatched to any gene: 9. CDR1 is LNHNV, CDR2 YYDKDF, per germline (reference sequence). The CDR3 reads CATSVSQGARTEAFF. The CDR3 nucleotides are TGTGCCACCAGCGTATCACAGGGGGCGAGGACTGAAGCTTTCTTT.

The CDR3 coding sequence is TGCGCCAGCAGCCTGGAGCGTCACGCCTACGAGCAGTACTTC. Amino acids: CASSLERHAYEQYF. V is TRBV4-3 and J is TRBJ2-7; no clear D gene. CDR1 and CDR2 from the germline V gene are LGHNA and YSLEER. CDR3 length: 14 amino acids. The V end lost 4 bases, the J end lost 2 bases, and 12 bases lay between the germline ends.

This clone has a handful of counts. V gene TRBV6-5 combines with J gene TRBJ1-1; maybe TRBD1 (5 bases). The CDR3 is made up of 15 amino acids. Germline CDR1 MNHEY, CDR2 SVGAGI. V was cut by 0 bases and J by 3 bases, with 11 bases left in between. Here the CDR3 DNA reads TGTGCCAGCAGTTACTCGCCAGGGCCGTACACTGAAGCTTTCTTT. Residues: CASSYSPGPYTEAFF.

The rearrangement links TRBV5-4 to TRBJ2-5, with TRBD2 matching 8 bases. Germline V lookup: CDR1 SGHNT, CDR2 YYREEE (reference sequence). The CDR3 is 15 residues long. J lost 5 bases, V lost 3 bases, and 9 bases had no gene match. The CDR3: CASSSPGLVRETQYF. The CDR3 nucleotides read TGTGCCAGCAGCTCGCCGGGACTAGTGCGGGAGACCCAGTACTTC.